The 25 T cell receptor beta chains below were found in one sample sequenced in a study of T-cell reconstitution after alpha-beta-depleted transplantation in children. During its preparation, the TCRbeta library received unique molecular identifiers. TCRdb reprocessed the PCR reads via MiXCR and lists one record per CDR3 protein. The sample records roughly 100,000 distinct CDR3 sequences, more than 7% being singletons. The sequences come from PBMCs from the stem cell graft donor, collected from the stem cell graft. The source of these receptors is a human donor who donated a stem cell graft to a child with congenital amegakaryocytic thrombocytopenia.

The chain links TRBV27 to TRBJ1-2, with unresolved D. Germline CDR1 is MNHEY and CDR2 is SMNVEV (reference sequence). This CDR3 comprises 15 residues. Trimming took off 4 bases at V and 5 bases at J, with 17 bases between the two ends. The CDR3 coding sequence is TGTGCCAGCAGTTCCACCCCACGGTCCGGGTATGGCTACACCTTC. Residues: CASSSTPRSGYGYTF.

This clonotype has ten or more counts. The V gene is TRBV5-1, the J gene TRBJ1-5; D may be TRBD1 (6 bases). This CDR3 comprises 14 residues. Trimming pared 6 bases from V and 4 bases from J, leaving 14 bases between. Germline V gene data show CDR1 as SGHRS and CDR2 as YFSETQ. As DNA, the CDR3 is TGCGCCAGCACAACTGGGGGGCGAAATCAGCCCCAGCATTTT. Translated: CASTTGGRNQPQHF.

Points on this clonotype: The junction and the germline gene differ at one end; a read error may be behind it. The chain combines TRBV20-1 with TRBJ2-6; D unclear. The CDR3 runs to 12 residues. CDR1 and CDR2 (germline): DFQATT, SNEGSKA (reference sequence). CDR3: CSAPAWANGLTF. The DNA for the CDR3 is TGCAGTGCGCCAGCTTGGGCCAACGGCCTGACTTTC.

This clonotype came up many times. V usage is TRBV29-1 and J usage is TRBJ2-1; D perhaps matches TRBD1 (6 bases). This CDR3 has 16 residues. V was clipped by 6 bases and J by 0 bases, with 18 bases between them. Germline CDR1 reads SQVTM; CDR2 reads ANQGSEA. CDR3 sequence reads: CSVAPGHSSSYNEQFF. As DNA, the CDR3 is TGCAGCGTCGCTCCGGGACATTCGAGCTCCTACAATGAGCAGTTCTTC.

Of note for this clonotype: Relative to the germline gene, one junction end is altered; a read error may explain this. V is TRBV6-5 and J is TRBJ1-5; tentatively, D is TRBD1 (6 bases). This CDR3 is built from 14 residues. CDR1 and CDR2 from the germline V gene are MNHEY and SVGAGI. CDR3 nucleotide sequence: TGTGCCAGCAGTTCCCAGGGGAGCAGTCAGCCCCAGCATTTT. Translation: CASSSQGSSQPQHF.

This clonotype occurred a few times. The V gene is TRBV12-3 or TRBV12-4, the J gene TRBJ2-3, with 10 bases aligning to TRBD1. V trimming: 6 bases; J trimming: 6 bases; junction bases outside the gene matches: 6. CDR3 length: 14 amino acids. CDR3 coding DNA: TGTGCCAGCAGCCGGGACAGGGGAAGGGATACGCAGTATTTT. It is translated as CASSRDRGRDTQYF.

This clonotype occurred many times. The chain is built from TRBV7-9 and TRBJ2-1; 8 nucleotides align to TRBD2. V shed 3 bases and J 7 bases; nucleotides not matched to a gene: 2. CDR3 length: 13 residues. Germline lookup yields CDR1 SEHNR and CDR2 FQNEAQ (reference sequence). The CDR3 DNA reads TGTGCCAGCAGCTTGGGACTAGGGAATGAGCAGTTCTTC. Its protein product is CASSLGLGNEQFF.

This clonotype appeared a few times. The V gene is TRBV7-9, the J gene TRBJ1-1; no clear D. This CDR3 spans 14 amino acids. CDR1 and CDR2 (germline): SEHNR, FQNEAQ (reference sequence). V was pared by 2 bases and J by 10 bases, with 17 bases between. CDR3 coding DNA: TGTGCCAGCAGCTTAATGCAAGGTAGCGGCGCAGCTTTCTTT. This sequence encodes CASSLMQGSGAAFF.

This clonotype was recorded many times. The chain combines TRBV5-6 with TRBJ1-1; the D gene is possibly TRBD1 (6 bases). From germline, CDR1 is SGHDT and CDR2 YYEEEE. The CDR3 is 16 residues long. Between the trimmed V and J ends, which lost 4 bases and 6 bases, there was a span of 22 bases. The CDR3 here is CASSRSGGASGAEAFF. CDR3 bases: TGTGCCAGCAGCCGGTCGGGGGGCGCGAGTGGGGCTGAAGCTTTCTTT.

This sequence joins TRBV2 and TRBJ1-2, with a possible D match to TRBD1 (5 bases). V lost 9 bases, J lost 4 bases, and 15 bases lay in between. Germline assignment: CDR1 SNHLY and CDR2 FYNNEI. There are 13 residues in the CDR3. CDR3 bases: TGTGCCAGTGGGGACCGGGTGCGCTATGGCTACACCTTC. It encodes CASGDRVRYGYTF.

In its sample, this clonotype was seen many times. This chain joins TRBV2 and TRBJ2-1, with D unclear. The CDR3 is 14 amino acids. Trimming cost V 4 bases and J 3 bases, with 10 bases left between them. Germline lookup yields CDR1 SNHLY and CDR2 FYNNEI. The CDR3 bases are TGTGCCAGCAGTGCGACTGGAAACTACAATGAGCAGTTCTTC. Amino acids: CASSATGNYNEQFF.

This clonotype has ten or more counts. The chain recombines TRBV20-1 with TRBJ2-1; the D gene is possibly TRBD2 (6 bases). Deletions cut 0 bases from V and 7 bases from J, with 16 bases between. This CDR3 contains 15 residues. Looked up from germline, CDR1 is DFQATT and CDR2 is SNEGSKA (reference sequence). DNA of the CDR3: TGCAGTGCTAGAGATGCTAGCGTCTACCGGAATGAGCAGTTCTTC. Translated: CSARDASVYRNEQFF.

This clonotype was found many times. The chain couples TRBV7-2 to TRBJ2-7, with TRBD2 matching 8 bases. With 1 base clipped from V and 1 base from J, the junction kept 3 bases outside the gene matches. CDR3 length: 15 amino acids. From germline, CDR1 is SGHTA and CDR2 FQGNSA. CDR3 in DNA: TGTGCCAGCAGCTTAGAATCGGGAGGGTCCTACGAGCAGTACTTC. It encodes CASSLESGGSYEQYF.

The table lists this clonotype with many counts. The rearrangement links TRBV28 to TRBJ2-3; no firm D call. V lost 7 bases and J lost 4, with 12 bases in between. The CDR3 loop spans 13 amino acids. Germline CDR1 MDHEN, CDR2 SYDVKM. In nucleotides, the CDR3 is TGTGCCAGCACCCCGTCACAGCCAGATACGCAGTATTTT. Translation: CASTPSQPDTQYF. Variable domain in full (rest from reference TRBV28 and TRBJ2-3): DVKVTQSSRYLVKRTGEKVFLECVQDMDHENMFWYRQDPGLGLRLIYFSYDVKMKEKGDIPEGYSVSREKKERFSLILESASTNQTSMYLCASTPSQPDTQYFGPGTRLTVL.

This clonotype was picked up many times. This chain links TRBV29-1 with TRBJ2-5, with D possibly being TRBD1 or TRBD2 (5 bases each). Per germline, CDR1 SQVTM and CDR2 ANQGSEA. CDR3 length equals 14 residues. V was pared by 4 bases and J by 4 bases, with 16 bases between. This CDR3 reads CSVVEGSSRETQYF. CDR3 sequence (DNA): TGCAGCGTTGTTGAGGGGAGCTCTCGAGAGACCCAGTACTTC.

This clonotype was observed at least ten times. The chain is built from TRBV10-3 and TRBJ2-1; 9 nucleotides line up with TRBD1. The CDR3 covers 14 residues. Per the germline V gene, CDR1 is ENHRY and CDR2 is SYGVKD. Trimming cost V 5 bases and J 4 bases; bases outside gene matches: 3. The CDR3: CAISRGQGYNEQFF. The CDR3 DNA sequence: TGTGCCATCAGTCGGGGACAGGGTTACAATGAGCAGTTCTTC.

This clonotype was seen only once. CDR3 in DNA: TGTGCCAGCAGTTACTCGACTCAGCCTCAACACTCCTACAATGAGCAGTTCTTC. Encoded protein: CASSYSTQPQHSYNEQFF. This rearrangement joins TRBV6-5 to TRBJ2-1; D not resolved. V lost 0 bases and J 0 bases, leaving 15 bases between the germline ends. This CDR3 comprises 18 residues. Germline V gives CDR1 MNHEY, CDR2 SVGAGI.

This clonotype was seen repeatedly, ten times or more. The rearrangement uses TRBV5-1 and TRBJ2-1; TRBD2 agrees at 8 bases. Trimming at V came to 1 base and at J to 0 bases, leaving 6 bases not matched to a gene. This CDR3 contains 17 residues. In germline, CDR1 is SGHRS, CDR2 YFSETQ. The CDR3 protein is CASSLFSGASSYNEQFF. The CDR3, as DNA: TGCGCCAGCAGCTTGTTTAGCGGGGCGAGCTCCTACAATGAGCAGTTCTTC.

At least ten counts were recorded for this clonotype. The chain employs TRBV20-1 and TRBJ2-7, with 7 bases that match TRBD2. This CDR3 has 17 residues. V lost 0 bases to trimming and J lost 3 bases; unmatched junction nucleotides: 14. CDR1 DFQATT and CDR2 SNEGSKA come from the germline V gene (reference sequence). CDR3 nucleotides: TGCAGTGCTAGAGATCTCGCTAGCGGCGCGTCATACTACGAGCAGTACTTC. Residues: CSARDLASGASYYEQYF.

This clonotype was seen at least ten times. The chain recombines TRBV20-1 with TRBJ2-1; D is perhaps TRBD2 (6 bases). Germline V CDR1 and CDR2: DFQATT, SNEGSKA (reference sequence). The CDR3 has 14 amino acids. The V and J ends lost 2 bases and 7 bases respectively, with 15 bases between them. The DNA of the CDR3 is TGCAGTGCTAGATGGGGGGAAGGGCGTAATGAGCAGTTCTTC. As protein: CSARWGEGRNEQFF.

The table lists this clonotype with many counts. This chain's CDR3 is CASSLLAGPHFSGNTIYF. The DNA for the CDR3 is TGCGCCAGCAGCTTGTTAGCAGGTCCCCACTTCTCTGGAAACACCATATATTTT. The chain uses TRBV5-1 and TRBJ1-3, with unresolved D. V was cut by 1 base and J by 0 bases, with 17 bases left in between. The germline V gene encodes CDR1 SGHRS and CDR2 YFSETQ. CDR3 length equals 18 residues.

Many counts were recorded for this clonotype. The CDR3 loop reads CASSPVLPNYGYTF. The CDR3 DNA reads as TGTGCCAGCAGCCCAGTACTTCCTAACTATGGCTACACCTTC. This chain joins TRBV12-3 or TRBV12-4 and TRBJ1-2; D unresolved. CDR3 length: 14 amino acids. Trimming cost V 6 bases and J 0 bases, with 11 bases left between them.

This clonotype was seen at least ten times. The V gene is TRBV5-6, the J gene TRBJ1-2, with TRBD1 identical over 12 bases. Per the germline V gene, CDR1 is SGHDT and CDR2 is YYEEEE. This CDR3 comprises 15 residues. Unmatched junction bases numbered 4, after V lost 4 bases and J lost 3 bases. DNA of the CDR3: TGTGCCAGCAGCCCGGGACAGGGGGCACACTATGGCTACACCTTC. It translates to CASSPGQGAHYGYTF.

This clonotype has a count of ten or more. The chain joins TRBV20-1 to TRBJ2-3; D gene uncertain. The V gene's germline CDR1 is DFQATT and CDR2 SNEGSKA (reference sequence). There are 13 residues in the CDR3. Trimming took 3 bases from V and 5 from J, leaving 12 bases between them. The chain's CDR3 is CSARDAIVDTQYF. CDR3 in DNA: TGCAGTGCTAGGGACGCGATAGTAGATACGCAGTATTTT.

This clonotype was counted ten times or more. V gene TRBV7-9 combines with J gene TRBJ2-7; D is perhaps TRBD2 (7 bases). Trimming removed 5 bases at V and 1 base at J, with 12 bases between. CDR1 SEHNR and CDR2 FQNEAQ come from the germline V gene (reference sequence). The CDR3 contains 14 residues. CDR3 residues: CASSQSGTSYEQYF. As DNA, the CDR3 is TGTGCCAGCAGCCAAAGCGGGACATCCTACGAGCAGTACTTC. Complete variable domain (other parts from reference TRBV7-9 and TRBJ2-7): DTGVSQNPRHKITKRGQNVTFRCDPISEHNRLYWYRQTLGQGPEFLTYFQNEAQLEKSRLLSDRFSAERPKGSFSTLEIQRTEQGDSAMYLCASSQSGTSYEQYFGPGTRLTVT.